This T cell receptor beta chain came from a study of blood T cells in healthy people across ages (dated by TCRdb to 2015 to 2017). With respect to the entire study: In model experiments, template switching captured about one uniquely barcoded TCR beta cDNA molecule for every two T cells. Donors were grouped into four age groups: young (average 16 years), middle-aged (39), aged (around 60) and long-lived (around 80). For two donors (one aged 18 to 29 and one aged 80 or older), the study analyzed two additional independent replicas of 1 million unique cDNA reads from the same blood draw. Age-related changes in TCR beta repertoire diversity were measured in the study by deep sequencing normalized with unique cDNA molecular identifiers. To avoid experimental bias, donors of different ages were distributed randomly across sequencing lanes.

Library preparation used 5' RACE. Instrument on record: Illumina HiSeq 2500. The second PCR ran for roughly 7 to 12 cycles and used a J-beta primer mix along with a sample-barcoded 5' primer. A template-switch 5' adaptor carrying 12 random nucleotides introduced a unique molecular identifier onto each TCR beta cDNA molecule. Each sample yielded at least 3 million CDR3-containing paired-end reads. The Mint cDNA synthesis kit, primed by a TRBC-specific oligonucleotide, was used to synthesize first-strand cDNA from all RNA. Following uracil-DNA glycosylase treatment, all cDNA underwent a first 18-cycle PCR with the universal primers M1SS and BC2_uni_R. The original methods were these. For normalization, 1 million high-quality reads were randomly selected from each sample, with every read carrying a distinct molecular identifier. Instead of being binned into consensus sequences, reads that shared molecular identifiers were thrown out. MiTCR, run with a Q25 quality threshold and the strictest error-elimination algorithm, handled CDR3 identification, clonotype clustering and error correction. A nonparametric unseen species model using Euler transformation provided a lower-bound estimate of total TCR beta diversity. TCRdb passed the public sequencing reads through fastp at Q25 and MiXCR, retaining productive beta sequences. Rows with a matching CDR3 protein are joined into one entry that keeps the most common DNA and genes. The V and J calls come from TCRdb's annotation, not from the publication. This sample gives fewer than 2,000,000 distinct CDR3 sequences in total; 34% of them show up just once. The ten largest clonotypes hold about 11% of the sample.

Study-level results and caveats: Because donor CMV infection status was unknown, age-related changes in expanded clonotypes were potentially confounded. A strong correlation was found between observed TCR beta diversity and the percentage of naive T cells measured by flow cytometry. As age increased, observed TCR beta diversity per million T cells dropped in a roughly linear way, and a significant reduction was already evident by age about 40. Estimates of total diversity based on one million sequenced T cells were considered lower bounds and underestimates. Since profiling was done on bulk unsorted PBMCs, naive and antigen-experienced compartments could not be conclusively compared. Compared with the aged group, the long-lived group had more naive CD4+ T cells, fewer expanded clones and increased TCR diversity, a pattern suggesting age selection.

Concerning this clonotype itself: The specificity of this receptor is unknown. Per-nucleotide qualities are absent, and no much larger clonotype sits a single base away.

From the cysteine up to the phenylalanine, the CDR3 has a length of 20 residues. Of all the DNA, just the CDR3 is kept, 60 bases in frame from base 1. From the germline V gene (reference sequence), CDR1 is SGHKS and CDR2 is YYEKEE. V ends up 3 bases short and J 0 bases short, with an unmatched junction base count of 10. Donors were 40 or so systemically healthy Caucasian individuals from Russia aged roughly 6 to 95 years. Each donor gave ten milliliters of peripheral blood, collected into EDTA-treated Vacutainer tubes. Ficoll-Paque density-gradient centrifugation was used to isolate PBMCs, with at least 7 million per sample. Trizol reagent was used to extract total RNA from PBMCs, with at least 6 micrograms per sample. Naive CD45RAhigh/CD27high T cell percentages were measured by flow cytometry on a PBMC aliquot from every donor.

The source material was blood. Recombination connected TRBV5-5 to TRBJ2-6; TRBD1 lines up with 12 middle nucleotides. The TCR comes from a woman aged 30 to 39 in good health. The CDR3 sequence is CASSWGQGAHGRSGANVLTF. Read as DNA, the sequence is TGTGCCAGCAGCTGGGGACAGGGGGCGCATGGCCGCTCTGGGGCCAACGTCCTGACTTTC.